This T cell receptor beta chain appears in the sequencing data of a study of OX40 agonist ivuxolimab in advanced cancers. For the study at large: In this cohort, patients received ivuxolimab, an agonistic anti-OX40 (CD134) antibody. The mean age was approximately 60 years, ranging from 23 to 79, with about four fifths of participants male. The study gave patients intravenous ivuxolimab at 0.01 to 10 mg/kg every 2 weeks.

About this clone: Its matching antigen is unknown.

Libraries were prepared by immunoSEQ multiplex PCR; TCRdb keeps only in-frame clonotypes and omits some of them. This table holds approximately 98,000 clones, 70% to 85% found once. Overall study findings and caveats: Also present in some nonresponders was a low level of normalized T-cell clonal expansion.

This CDR3 is 14 amino acids long. Trimming removed 0 bases at V and 4 bases at J, with 8 bases between. In germline, CDR1 is SGDLS, CDR2 YYNGEE. Sequences were derived from CD4+ or CD8+ T cells sorted from blood, sampled in a trial of the OX40 agonist ivuxolimab. V is TRBV9 and J is TRBJ2-1; D remains unclear. The receptor was isolated from an adult with an advanced solid tumor such as melanoma, head and neck, liver or kidney cancer. CDR3 sequence reads: CASSVGTVYNEQFF. The CDR3 DNA reads TGTGCCAGCAGCGTAGGTACAGTTTACAATGAGCAGTTCTTC.